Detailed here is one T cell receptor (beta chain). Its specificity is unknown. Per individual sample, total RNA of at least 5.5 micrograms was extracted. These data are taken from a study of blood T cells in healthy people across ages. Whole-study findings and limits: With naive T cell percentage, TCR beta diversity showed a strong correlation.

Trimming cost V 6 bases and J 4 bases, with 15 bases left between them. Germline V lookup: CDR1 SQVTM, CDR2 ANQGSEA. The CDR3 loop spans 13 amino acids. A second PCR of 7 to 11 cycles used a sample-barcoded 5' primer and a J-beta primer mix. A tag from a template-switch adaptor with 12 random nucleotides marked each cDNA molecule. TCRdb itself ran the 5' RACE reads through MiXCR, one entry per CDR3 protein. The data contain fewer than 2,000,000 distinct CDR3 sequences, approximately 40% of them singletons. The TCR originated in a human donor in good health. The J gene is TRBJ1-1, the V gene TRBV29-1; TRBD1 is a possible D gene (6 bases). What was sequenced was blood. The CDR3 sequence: CSVGATGSTEAFF. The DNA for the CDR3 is TGCAGCGTGGGGGCGACAGGTAGCACTGAAGCTTTCTTT.